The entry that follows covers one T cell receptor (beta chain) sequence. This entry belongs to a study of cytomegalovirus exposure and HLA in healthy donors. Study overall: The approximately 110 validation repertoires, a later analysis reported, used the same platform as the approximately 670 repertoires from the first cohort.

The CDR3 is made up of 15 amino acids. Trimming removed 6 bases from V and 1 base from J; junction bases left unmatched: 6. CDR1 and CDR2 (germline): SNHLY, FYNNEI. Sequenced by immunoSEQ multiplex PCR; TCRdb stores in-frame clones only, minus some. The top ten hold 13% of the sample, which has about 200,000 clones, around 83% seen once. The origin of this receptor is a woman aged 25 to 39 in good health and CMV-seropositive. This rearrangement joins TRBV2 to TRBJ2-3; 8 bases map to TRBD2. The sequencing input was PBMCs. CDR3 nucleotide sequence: TGTGCCAGCAGCCTAGCGGGTTCGGGCACAGATACGCAGTATTTT. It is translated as CASSLAGSGTDTQYF.